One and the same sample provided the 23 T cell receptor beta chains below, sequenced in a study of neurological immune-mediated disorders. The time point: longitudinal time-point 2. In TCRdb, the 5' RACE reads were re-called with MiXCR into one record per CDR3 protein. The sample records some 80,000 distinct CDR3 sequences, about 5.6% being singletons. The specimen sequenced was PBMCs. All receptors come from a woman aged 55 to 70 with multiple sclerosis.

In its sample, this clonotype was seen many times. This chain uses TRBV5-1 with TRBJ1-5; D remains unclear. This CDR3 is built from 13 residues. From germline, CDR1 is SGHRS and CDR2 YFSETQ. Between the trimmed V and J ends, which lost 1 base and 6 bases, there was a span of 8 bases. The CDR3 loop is CASSLLPSQPQHF. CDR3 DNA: TGCGCCAGCAGCTTGCTGCCTAGTCAGCCCCAGCATTTT.

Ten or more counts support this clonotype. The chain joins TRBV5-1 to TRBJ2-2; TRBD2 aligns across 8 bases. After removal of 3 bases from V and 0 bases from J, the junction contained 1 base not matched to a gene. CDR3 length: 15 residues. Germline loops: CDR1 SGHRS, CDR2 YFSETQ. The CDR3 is CASSSTSANTGELFF. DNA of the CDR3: TGCGCCAGCAGCTCGACTAGCGCGAACACCGGGGAGCTGTTTTTT.

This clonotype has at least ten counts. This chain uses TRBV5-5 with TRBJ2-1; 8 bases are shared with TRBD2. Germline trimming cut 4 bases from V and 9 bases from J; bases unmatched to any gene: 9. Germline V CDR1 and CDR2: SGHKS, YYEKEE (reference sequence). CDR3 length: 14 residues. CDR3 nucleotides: TGTGCCAGCAGCGTCGGACTAGCCGGGGCTGAGCAGTTCTTC. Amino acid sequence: CASSVGLAGAEQFF.

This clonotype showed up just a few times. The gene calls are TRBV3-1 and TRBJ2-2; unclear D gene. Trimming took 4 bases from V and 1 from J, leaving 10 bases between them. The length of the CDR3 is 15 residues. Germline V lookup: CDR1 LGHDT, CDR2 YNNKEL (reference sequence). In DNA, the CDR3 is TGTGCCAGCAGCCGAGAGACGGTGAACACCGGGGAGCTGTTTTTT. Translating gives CASSRETVNTGELFF.

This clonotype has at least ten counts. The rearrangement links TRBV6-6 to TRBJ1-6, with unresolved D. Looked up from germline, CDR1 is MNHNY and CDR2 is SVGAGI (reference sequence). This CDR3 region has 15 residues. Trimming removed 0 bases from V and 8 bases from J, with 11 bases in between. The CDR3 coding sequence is TGTGCCAGCAGTTACTCGAAGGGTAGTGATTCACCCCTCCACTTT. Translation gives CASSYSKGSDSPLHF.

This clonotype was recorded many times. The CDR3 DNA is TGTGCCAGCAGTTACAACGGGGTCACTGAAGCTTTCTTT. Residues: CASSYNGVTEAFF. The V call is TRBV6-2 or TRBV6-3, the J call TRBJ1-1; D not certain. The germline CDR1 and CDR2 sequences are MNHEY and SVGEGT. Trimming pared 2 bases from V and 4 bases from J, leaving 8 bases between. The CDR3 consists of 13 residues.

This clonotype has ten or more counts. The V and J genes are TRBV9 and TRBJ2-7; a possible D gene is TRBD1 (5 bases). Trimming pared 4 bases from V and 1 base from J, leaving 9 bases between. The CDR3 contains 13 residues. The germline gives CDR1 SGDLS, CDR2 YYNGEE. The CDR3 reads CASSPRVSYEQYF. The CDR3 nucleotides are TGTGCCAGCAGCCCCAGGGTGTCCTACGAGCAGTACTTC.

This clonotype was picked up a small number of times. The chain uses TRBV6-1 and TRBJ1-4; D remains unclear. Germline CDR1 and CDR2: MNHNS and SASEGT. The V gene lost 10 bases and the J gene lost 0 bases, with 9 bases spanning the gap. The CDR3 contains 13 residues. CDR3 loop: CAIQQTTNEKLFF. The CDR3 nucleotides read TGTGCCATCCAGCAGACAACTAATGAAAAACTGTTTTTT.

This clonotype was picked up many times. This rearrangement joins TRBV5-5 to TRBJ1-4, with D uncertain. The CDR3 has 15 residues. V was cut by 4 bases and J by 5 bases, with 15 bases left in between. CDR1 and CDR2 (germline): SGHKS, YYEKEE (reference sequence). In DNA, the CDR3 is TGTGCCAGCAGCCTACCCCTAGCGGGGAATGAAAAACTGTTTTTT. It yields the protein CASSLPLAGNEKLFF.

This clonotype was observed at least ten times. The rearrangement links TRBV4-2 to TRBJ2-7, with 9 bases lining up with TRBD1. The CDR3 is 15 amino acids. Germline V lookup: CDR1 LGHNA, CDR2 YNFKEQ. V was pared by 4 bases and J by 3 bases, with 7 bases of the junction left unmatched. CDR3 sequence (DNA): TGTGCCAGCAGCCCCAGGACAGGGGACCTCTACGAGCAGTACTTC. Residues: CASSPRTGDLYEQYF.

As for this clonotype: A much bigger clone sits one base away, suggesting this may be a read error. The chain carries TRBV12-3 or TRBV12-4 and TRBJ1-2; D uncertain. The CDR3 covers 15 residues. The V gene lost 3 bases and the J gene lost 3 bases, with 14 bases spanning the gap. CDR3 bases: TGTGCCAGCAGTTTTGGCGTTCCCCGCTACTATGGCTACACCTTC. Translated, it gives CASSFGVPRYYGYTF.

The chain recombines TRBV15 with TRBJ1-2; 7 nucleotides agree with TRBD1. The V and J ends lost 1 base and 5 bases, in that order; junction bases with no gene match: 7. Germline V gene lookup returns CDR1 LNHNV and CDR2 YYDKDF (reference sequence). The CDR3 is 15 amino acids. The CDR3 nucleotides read TGTGCCACCAGCAGAGGAACAGGGGCGGGTTATGGCTACACCTTC. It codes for CATSRGTGAGYGYTF.

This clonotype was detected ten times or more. The CDR3 nucleotides read TGCAGTGCATTTCCGACGGGAGAAAATGAAAAACTGTTTTTT. This sequence encodes CSAFPTGENEKLFF. The V gene is TRBV20-1, the J gene TRBJ1-4; no definite D call. The V gene's germline CDR1 is DFQATT and CDR2 SNEGSKA (reference sequence). The CDR3 is 14 residues long. V lost 6 bases and J lost 5, with 16 bases in between.

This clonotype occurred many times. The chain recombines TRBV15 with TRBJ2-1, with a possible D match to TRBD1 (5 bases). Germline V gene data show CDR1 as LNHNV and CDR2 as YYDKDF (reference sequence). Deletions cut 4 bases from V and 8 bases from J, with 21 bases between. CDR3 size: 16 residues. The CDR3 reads CATSKTIEQVGYEQFF. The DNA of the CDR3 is TGTGCCACCAGCAAAACCATCGAACAGGTCGGGTATGAGCAGTTCTTC.

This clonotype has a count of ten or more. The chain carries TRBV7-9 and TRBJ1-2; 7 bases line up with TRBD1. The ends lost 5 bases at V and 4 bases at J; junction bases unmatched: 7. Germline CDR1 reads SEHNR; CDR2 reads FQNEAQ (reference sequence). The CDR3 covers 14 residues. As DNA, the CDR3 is TGTGCCAGCAGCCTTGGACAGGCCCCCTATGGCTACACCTTC. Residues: CASSLGQAPYGYTF.

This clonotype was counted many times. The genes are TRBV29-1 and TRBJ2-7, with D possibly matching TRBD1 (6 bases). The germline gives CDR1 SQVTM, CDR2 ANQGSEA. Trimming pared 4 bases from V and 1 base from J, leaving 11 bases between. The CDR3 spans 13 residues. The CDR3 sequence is CSVVRTASYEQYF. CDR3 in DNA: TGCAGCGTTGTCCGGACAGCATCCTACGAGCAGTACTTC.

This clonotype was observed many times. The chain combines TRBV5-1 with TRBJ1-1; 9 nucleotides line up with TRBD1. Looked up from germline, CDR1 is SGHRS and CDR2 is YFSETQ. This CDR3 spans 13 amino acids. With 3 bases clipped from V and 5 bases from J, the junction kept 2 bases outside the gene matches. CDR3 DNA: TGCGCCAGCAGCTGGGACAGGGATACTGAAGCTTTCTTT. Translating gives CASSWDRDTEAFF.

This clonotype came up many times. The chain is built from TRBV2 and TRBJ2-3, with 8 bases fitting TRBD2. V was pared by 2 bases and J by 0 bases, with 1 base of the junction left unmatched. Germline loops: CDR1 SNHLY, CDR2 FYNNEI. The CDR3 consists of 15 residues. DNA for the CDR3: TGTGCCAGCAGTGAACCTAGCGGGAGCACAGATACGCAGTATTTT. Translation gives CASSEPSGSTDTQYF.

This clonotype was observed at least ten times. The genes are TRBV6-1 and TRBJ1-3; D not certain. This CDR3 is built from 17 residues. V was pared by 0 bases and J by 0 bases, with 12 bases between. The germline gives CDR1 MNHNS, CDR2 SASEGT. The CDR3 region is CASSEAFVQSSGNTIYF. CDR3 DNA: TGTGCCAGCAGTGAAGCCTTCGTTCAGAGCTCTGGAAACACCATATATTTT.

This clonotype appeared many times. The CDR3 sequence is CASSRQGPDSGANVLTF. The DNA of the CDR3 is TGTGCCAGCAGTCGACAGGGACCTGATTCGGGGGCCAACGTCCTGACTTTC. The rearrangement joins TRBV6-6 to TRBJ2-6; 7 bases line up with TRBD1. From germline, CDR1 is MNHNY and CDR2 SVGAGI (reference sequence). The CDR3 contains 17 residues. Trimming cost V 5 bases and J 4 bases; bases outside gene matches: 11.

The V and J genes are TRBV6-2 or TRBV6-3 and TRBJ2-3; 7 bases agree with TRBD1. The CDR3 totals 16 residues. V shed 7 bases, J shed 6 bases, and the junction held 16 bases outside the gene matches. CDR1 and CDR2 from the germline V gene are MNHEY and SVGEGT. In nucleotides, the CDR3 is TGTGCCAGCACTATAGACAGGGACCATTTGACGGATACGCAGTATTTT. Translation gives CASTIDRDHLTDTQYF.

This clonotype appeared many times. In nucleotides, the CDR3 is TGTGCCAGCAGCCTCACGCGGAGGGGCGTTAAAGAAAAACTGTTTTTT. Translating it yields CASSLTRRGVKEKLFF. The J gene is TRBJ1-4, the V gene TRBV7-2; possible D gene TRBD1, 5 bases. Germline assignment: CDR1 SGHTA and CDR2 FQGNSA. The CDR3 contains 16 residues. V gave up 5 bases and J gave up 8 bases, with 21 bases separating them.

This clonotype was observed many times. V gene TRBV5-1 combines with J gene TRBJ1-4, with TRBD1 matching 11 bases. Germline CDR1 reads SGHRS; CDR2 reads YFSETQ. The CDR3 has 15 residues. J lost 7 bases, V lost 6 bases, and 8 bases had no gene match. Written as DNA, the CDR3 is TGCGCCAGCAAAATACTGGGACAGGGGGGTGAAAAACTGTTTTTT. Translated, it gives CASKILGQGGEKLFF. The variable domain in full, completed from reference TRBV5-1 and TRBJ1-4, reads KAGVTQTPRYLIKTRGQQVTLSCSPISGHRSVSWYQQTPGQGLQFLFEYFSETQRNKGNFPGRFSGRQFSNSRSEMNVSTLELGDSALYLCASKILGQGGEKLFFGSGTQLSVL.